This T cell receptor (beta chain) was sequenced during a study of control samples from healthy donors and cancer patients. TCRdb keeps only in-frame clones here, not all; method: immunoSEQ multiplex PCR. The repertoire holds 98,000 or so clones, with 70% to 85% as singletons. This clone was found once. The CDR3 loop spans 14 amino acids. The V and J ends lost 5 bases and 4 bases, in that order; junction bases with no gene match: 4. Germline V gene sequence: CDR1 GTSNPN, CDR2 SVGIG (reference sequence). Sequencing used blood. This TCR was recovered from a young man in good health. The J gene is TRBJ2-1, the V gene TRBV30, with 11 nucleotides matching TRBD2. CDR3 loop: CAWDTSGGYNEQFF. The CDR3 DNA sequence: TGTGCCTGGGATACTAGCGGGGGTTACAATGAGCAGTTCTTC. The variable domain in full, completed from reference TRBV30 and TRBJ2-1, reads SQTIHQWPATLVQPVGSPLSLECTVEGTSNPNLYWYRQAAGRGLQLLFYSVGIGQISSEVPQNLSASRPQDRQFILSSKKLLLSDSGFYLCAWDTSGGYNEQFFGPGTRLTVL.